Listed below are T cell receptor beta chains from one sample, sequenced in a study of blood T cell repertoires in COVID-19. Clones were read by immunoSEQ multiplex PCR, and TCRdb kept only the in-frame ones, dropping some. The sample consists of around 230,000 clones, roughly 89% of them appearing once. The sequenced sample was PBMCs or T cells enriched from blood (not recorded which). These receptors all come from a man aged 18 to 35 with acute COVID-19. Both conserved end residues are part of each CDR3. D genes are given only for firm matches. Clone size, where shown, is once, few, many, or a class for clones that have expanded.

clone size	V gene	D gene	J gene	CDR3 length	CDR3 DNA	CDR3 protein
NA	TRBV28	TRBD2	TRBJ2-7	14	TGTGCCAGCACCTTGGCGGGAGGTCCCTACGAGCAGTACTTC	CASTLAGGPYEQYF
NA	TRBV24-1	NA	TRBJ1-2	11	TGTGCCACCTCGGACAGCTATGGCTACACCTTC	CATSDSYGYTF
NA	TRBV14	NA	TRBJ2-7	11	TGTGCCAGCAGCCGTCTCTCCGAGCAGTACTTC	CASSRLSEQYF
NA	TRBV5-1	TRBD1	TRBJ1-1	14	TGCGCCAGCAGGATACAGGGGGCTCTCACTGAAGCTTTCTTT	CASRIQGALTEAFF
NA	TRBV27	TRBD1	TRBJ2-7	17	TGTGCCAGCAGTTTTAAAGGGGGGACAGGGGTTTTTTGGGAGCAGTACTTC	CASSFKGGTGVFWEQYF
NA	TRBV28	NA	TRBJ1-2	16	TGTGCCAGCAGTTACTCGACAGGCAGCCGTAACTATGGCTACACCTTC	CASSYSTGSRNYGYTF
few	TRBV19	TRBD2	TRBJ2-1	14	TGTGCCAGTAGAGATAAGCGGGATAGGGGTGAGCAGTTCTTC	CASRDKRDRGEQFF
NA	TRBV7-9	NA	TRBJ1-1	14	TGTGCCAGCAGCTTAGTAACCGGCGCGGCTGCGGCTTTCTTT	CASSLVTGAAAAFF
few	TRBV19	TRBD2	TRBJ2-2	16	TGTGCCAGTAGTTCCGGACTAGCGGGAGTCGTCGGGGAGCTGTTTTTT	CASSSGLAGVVGELFF
NA	TRBV30	TRBD2	TRBJ2-3	16	TGTGCCTGGAGTGAGACTGGGACTAGCGGTACAGATACGCAGTATTTT	CAWSETGTSGTDTQYF
NA	TRBV7-9	TRBD2	TRBJ2-7	16	TGTGCCAGCAGCTTAGCAATTTCGGGAGGAAGATACGAGCAGTACTTC	CASSLAISGGRYEQYF
NA	TRBV5-6	NA	TRBJ1-3	17	TGTGCCAGCAGCTTGGTGGACAGACACCGCTCTGGAAACACCATATATTTT	CASSLVDRHRSGNTIYF
NA	TRBV7-3	NA	TRBJ2-1	15	TGTGCCAGCAGCTTAAGAGGACTATCCTACAATGAGCAGTTCTTC	CASSLRGLSYNEQFF
NA	TRBV4-2	TRBD1	TRBJ2-1	15	TGTGCCAGCAGCCAAGTGGACAGGACGTACAATGAGCAGTTCTTC	CASSQVDRTYNEQFF
NA	TRBV29-1	NA	TRBJ1-2	16	TGCAGCGTTGAATCCGGCGGGAAAGCTCCCATCTATGGCTACACCTTC	CSVESGGKAPIYGYTF
NA	TRBV28	TRBD1	TRBJ1-2	14	TGTGCCATCCGGTCGCATCAGGGGGCCGGGGGCTACACCTTC	CAIRSHQGAGGYTF
NA	TRBV7-9	TRBD1	TRBJ2-7	13	TGTGCCAGCTCCGGGACAGCGTCTTACGAGCAGTACTTC	CASSGTASYEQYF
NA	TRBV27	NA	TRBJ2-1	14	TGTGCCAGCAGTCGGCGGGGCTCCTACAATGAGCAGTTCTTC	CASSRRGSYNEQFF
once	TRBV30	TRBD2	TRBJ2-7	14	TGTGCCTGGAGTTTCGGAGCGGGAGTCTACGAGCAGTACTTC	CAWSFGAGVYEQYF
NA	TRBV3-1/TRBV3-2	TRBD2	TRBJ2-1	15	TGTGCCAGCAGCCCAACTAGCGGGACCTACAATGAGCAGTTCTTC	CASSPTSGTYNEQFF
NA	TRBV18	NA	TRBJ2-5	13	TGTGCCAGCTCACCTTCCGGTAAAGAGACCCAGTACTTC	CASSPSGKETQYF
NA	TRBV28	TRBD2	TRBJ2-1	15	TGTGCCAGCACCACTTCAGGGACTAGCGGCAATGAGCAGTTCTTC	CASTTSGTSGNEQFF
NA	TRBV28	NA	TRBJ2-5	13	TGTGCCAGCACCAAGGAAGCGAGGGAGACCCAGTACTTC	CASTKEARETQYF
few	TRBV28	NA	TRBJ2-1	12	TGTGCCAGCAGTCTGGCATTCAATGAGCAGTTCTTC	CASSLAFNEQFF
NA	TRBV25-1	NA	TRBJ1-1	11	TGTGCCAGCAGTGATTCTTCTGAAGCTTTCTTT	CASSDSSEAFF
NA	TRBV6-4	NA	TRBJ1-1	15	TGTGCCACCAAACCTCCAGGACAGTCCGTCACTGAAGCTTTCTTT	CATKPPGQSVTEAFF
NA	TRBV7-9	NA	TRBJ2-5	14	TGTGCCAGCAGCTTCATGGCGGGCCAGGAGACCCAGTACTTC	CASSFMAGQETQYF
NA	TRBV19	TRBD1	TRBJ2-7	17	TGTGCCAGTACCGCCACATTCGCCCGACAGGGGGGATACGAGCAGTACTTC	CASTATFARQGGYEQYF
NA	TRBV24-1	TRBD2	TRBJ2-7	15	TGTGCCACCAGTGACGCAAACCGGGAGGACTACGAGCAGTACTTC	CATSDANREDYEQYF
NA	TRBV28	NA	TRBJ2-2	18	TGTGCCAGCAGTTTTGCGGGGAGGACAAGGAATAACACCGGGGAGCTGTTTTTT	CASSFAGRTRNNTGELFF
NA	TRBV27	NA	TRBJ2-6	14	TGTGCCAGCAAGGAGCACTCTGGGGCCAACGTCCTGACTTTC	CASKEHSGANVLTF
NA	TRBV27	NA	TRBJ2-4	16	TGTGCCAGCAGTTTATGGGCGGGGTTGGGCAAAAACATTCAGTACTTC	CASSLWAGLGKNIQYF